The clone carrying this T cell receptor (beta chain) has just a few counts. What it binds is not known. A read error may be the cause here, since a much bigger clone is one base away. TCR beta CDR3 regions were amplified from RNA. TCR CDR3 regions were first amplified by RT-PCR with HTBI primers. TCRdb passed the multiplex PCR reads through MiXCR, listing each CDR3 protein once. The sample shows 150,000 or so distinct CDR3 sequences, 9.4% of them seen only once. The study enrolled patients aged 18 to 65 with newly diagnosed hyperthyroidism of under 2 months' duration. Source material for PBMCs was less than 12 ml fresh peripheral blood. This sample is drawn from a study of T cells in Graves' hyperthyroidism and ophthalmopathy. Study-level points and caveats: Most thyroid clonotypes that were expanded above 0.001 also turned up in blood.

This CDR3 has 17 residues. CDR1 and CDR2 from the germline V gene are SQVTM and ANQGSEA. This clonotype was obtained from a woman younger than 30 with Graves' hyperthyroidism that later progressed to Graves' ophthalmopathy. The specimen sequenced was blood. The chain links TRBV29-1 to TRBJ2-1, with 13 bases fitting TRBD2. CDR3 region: CSAAGLAGLSSYNERFF. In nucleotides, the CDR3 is TGCAGCGCCGCGGGACTAGCGGGATTGAGCTCCTACAATGAGCGGTTCTTC.